This TCR beta chain was captured by sequencing in a study of control samples from healthy donors and cancer patients. Clones were sequenced by immunoSEQ multiplex PCR, and TCRdb holds only the in-frame ones, with some missing. The profile shows 100,000 to 150,000 clones, under 90% of them singletons. The germline gives CDR1 MGHDK, CDR2 SYGVNS. The CDR3 runs to 15 residues. Between the trimmed V and J ends, which lost 4 bases and 1 base, there was a span of 13 bases. The specimen was PBMCs. The chain joins TRBV25-1 to TRBJ1-1; possible D gene TRBD1, 6 bases. This TCR came from a man aged 50 to 60 with head and neck cancer. The CDR3 DNA reads TGTGCCAGCAGTGGGGATCAGGGGAGGAACACTGAAGCTTTCTTT. Translated: CASSGDQGRNTEAFF.